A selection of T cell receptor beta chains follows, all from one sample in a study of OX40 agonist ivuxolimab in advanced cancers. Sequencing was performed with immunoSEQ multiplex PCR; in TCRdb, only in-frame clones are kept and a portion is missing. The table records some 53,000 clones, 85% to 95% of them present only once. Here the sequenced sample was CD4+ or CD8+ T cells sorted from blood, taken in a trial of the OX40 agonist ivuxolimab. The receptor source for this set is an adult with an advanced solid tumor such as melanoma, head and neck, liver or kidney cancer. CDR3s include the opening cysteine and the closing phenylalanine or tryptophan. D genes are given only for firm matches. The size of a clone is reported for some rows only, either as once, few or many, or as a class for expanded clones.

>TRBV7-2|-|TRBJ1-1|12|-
CASSFAFTEAFF
TGTGCCAGCAGCTTTGCATTCACTGAAGCTTTCTTT
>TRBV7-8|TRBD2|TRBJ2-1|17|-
CASSLGSGTSPYNEQFF
TGTGCCAGCAGCTTAGGGTCCGGGACTAGCCCCTACAATGAGCAGTTCTTC
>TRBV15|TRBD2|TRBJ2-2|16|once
CATAPSSGTNTGELFF
TGTGCCACCGCCCCATCTAGCGGGACGAACACCGGGGAGCTGTTTTTT
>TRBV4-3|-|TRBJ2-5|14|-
CASSQDGRSETQYF
TGCGCCAGCAGCCAAGATGGTAGAAGTGAGACCCAGTACTTC
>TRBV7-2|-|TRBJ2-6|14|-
CASSFGAGANVLTF
TGTGCCAGCAGCTTTGGGGCTGGGGCCAACGTCCTGACTTTC
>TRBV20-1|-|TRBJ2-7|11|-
CSAISGYEQYF
TGCAGTGCTATTAGCGGCTACGAGCAGTACTTC
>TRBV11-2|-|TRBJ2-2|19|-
CASSFILYNTGSSTGELFF
TGTGCCAGCAGCTTTATCCTTTACAATACAGGGTCGAGTACCGGGGAGCTGTTTTTT
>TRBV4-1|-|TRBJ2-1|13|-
CASSQEEYNEQFF
TGCGCCAGCAGCCAAGAAGAGTACAATGAGCAGTTCTTC
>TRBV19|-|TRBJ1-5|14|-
CASTGGQGYQPQHF
TGTGCCAGTACCGGGGGGCAGGGTTATCAGCCCCAGCATTTT
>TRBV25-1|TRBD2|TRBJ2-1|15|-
CASSEVTAGVNEQFF
TGTGCCAGCAGTGAGGTTACAGCGGGGGTCAATGAGCAGTTCTTC
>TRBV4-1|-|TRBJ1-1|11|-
CASKSTGEAFF
TGCGCCAGCAAAAGTACGGGTGAAGCTTTCTTT